This TCR beta chain was recovered during a study of shared clonotypes between healthy human individuals. Whole-study context: The people who gave samples were a couple of women and a few men aged 18 to 49.

Assay used: immunoSEQ multiplex PCR; TCRdb lists only in-frame clones, some missing. The data show 650,000 to 800,000 clones, approximately 77% seen once. The CDR3 spans 14 residues. Germline CDR1 reads MNHNY; CDR2 reads SVGAGI (reference sequence). V shed 0 bases and J shed 2 bases, with 7 bases lying between them. This clone was counted once. Healthy adults negative for HIV, lacking recent acute infections or vaccinations, served as donors. Sequencing was done on a sample of memory CD4+ T cells sorted from blood. Indicated subset: CD45RA-negative fraction. The chain combines TRBV6-6 with TRBJ1-2; D perhaps matches TRBD1 (6 bases). The TCR was taken from a woman younger than 45 in good health. For the CDR3, the DNA is TGTGCCAGCAGTTACTCGGACAGAAACTATGGCTACACCTTC. This gives the protein CASSYSDRNYGYTF.